This is a list of T cell receptor beta chains from one sample in a study of T cell responses to AZD1222 COVID-19 vaccine. TCRdb's table, derived via immunoSEQ multiplex PCR, lists solely in-frame clones and lacks some. Of about 130,000 clones in the sample, about 80% are singletons; the top ten hold roughly 4%. Sequencing was performed on peripheral blood, taken on day 0 of AZD1222 vaccination. The receptors shown here come from an adult in good health. Each CDR3 is given with its conserved first and last residue. A D gene is named only where the DNA matches it firmly. Some rows mark clone size as missing; the rest say once, few, many or name a class of expanded clone.

J: TRBJ2-6
D: NA
V: TRBV7-9
size: NA
DNA: TGTGCCAGCAGCTTACTTCGAGGCTCTGGGGCCAACGTCCTGACTTTC
CDR3: CASSLLRGSGANVLTF

J: TRBJ1-5
D: TRBD1
V: TRBV10-2
size: NA
DNA: TGCGCCAGCAGGGCGGGGACAGTCAATCAGCCCCAGCATTTT
CDR3: CASRAGTVNQPQHF

J: TRBJ2-7
D: NA
V: TRBV6-5
size: NA
DNA: TGTGCCAGCAGTTATTGCCAGACTGCCTCTACAAAAGAGCAGTACTTC
CDR3: CASSYCQTASTKEQYF

J: TRBJ1-1
D: NA
V: TRBV6-1
size: NA
DNA: TGTGCCAGCAGTGAAGTGGGAGAAGCTTTCTTT
CDR3: CASSEVGEAFF

J: TRBJ1-3
D: TRBD1
V: TRBV3-1/TRBV3-2
size: NA
DNA: TGTGCCAGCAGCCAGATAGGGACAGCCTCTGGAAACACCATATATTTT
CDR3: CASSQIGTASGNTIYF

J: TRBJ2-1
D: TRBD1
V: TRBV29-1
size: NA
DNA: TGCAGCCTGGGGCCTACCGGACAGGGCAAAACTGAGCAGTTCTTC
CDR3: CSLGPTGQGKTEQFF

J: TRBJ2-4
D: NA
V: TRBV7-2
size: NA
DNA: TGTGCCAGCAGGGACAGCCTAGCCAAAAACATTCAGTACTTC
CDR3: CASRDSLAKNIQYF

J: TRBJ1-2
D: TRBD1
V: TRBV5-1
size: NA
DNA: TGCGCCAGCAGCTTGGACCCGGGACAGGGCTGGTACGGCTATGGCTACACCTTC
CDR3: CASSLDPGQGWYGYGYTF

J: TRBJ1-4
D: TRBD1
V: TRBV5-4
size: NA
DNA: TGTGCCAGCAGCTTGGATCCCGGCAGGGGGCTTGAAAAACTGTTTTTT
CDR3: CASSLDPGRGLEKLFF

J: TRBJ1-4
D: NA
V: TRBV4-1
size: NA
DNA: TGCGCCAGCAGCCAATCAAAAGAAAAACTGTTTTTT
CDR3: CASSQSKEKLFF

J: TRBJ1-5
D: NA
V: TRBV6-1
size: once
DNA: TGTGCCAGCAGCCAAGACATCTTAGAGCCCCAGCATTTT
CDR3: CASSQDILEPQHF

J: TRBJ1-1
D: NA
V: TRBV7-9
size: NA
DNA: TGTGCCAGCAGTTCGATGGGGTATGAAGCTTTCTTT
CDR3: CASSSMGYEAFF

J: TRBJ1-2
D: TRBD1
V: TRBV30
size: NA
DNA: TGTGCCTGGGCGACAGGGGGCCTGCGGGGCTACACCTTC
CDR3: CAWATGGLRGYTF

J: TRBJ1-1
D: NA
V: TRBV6-5
size: NA
DNA: TGTGCCAGCAGGGGTAACACCATGAACACTGAAGCTTTCTTT
CDR3: CASRGNTMNTEAFF

J: TRBJ2-7
D: TRBD2
V: TRBV3-1/TRBV3-2
size: NA
DNA: TGTGCCAGCAGCCAAGATCAAGTGACTAGCGGATACGAGCAGTACTTC
CDR3: CASSQDQVTSGYEQYF

J: TRBJ1-1
D: NA
V: TRBV18
size: NA
DNA: TGTGCCAGCTCACCTCAAGGGCCCTCGGGAACTGAAGCTTTCTTT
CDR3: CASSPQGPSGTEAFF

J: TRBJ1-3
D: NA
V: TRBV11-2
size: NA
DNA: TGTGCCAGCAGCTTAGGGTCCGGGACATTTAGCTCTGGAAACACCATATATTTT
CDR3: CASSLGSGTFSSGNTIYF

J: TRBJ2-3
D: NA
V: TRBV14
size: NA
DNA: TGTGCCAGCAGCCAAGTAGTTCGGGGGGATACGCAGTATTTT
CDR3: CASSQVVRGDTQYF

J: TRBJ2-1
D: NA
V: TRBV6-5
size: NA
DNA: TGTGCCAGCAGTTTCAGGAGTGATTCCTACAATGAGCAGTTCTTC
CDR3: CASSFRSDSYNEQFF

J: TRBJ1-5
D: NA
V: TRBV19
size: once
DNA: TGTGCCAGTAGTATTTCGGGAGGGGGTGGAAATCAGCCCCAGCATTTT
CDR3: CASSISGGGGNQPQHF

J: TRBJ1-1
D: TRBD1
V: TRBV11-2
size: NA
DNA: TGTGCCAGCAGTTCGCATGGACAGGCCACTGAAGCTTTCTTT
CDR3: CASSSHGQATEAFF

J: TRBJ1-1
D: NA
V: TRBV11-1
size: NA
DNA: TGTGCCAGCAGCTTGATGGTGGGGGCCGAAACTGAAGCTTTCTTT
CDR3: CASSLMVGAETEAFF

J: TRBJ2-2
D: NA
V: TRBV5-6
size: NA
DNA: TGTGCCAGCACCTTGGCAGGGACGGGACAAACGATGTTTTTT
CDR3: CASTLAGTGQTMFF

J: TRBJ1-2
D: NA
V: TRBV6-5
size: few
DNA: TGTGCCAGCAGTCCCGTTATGGTTGACCTTTATGGCTACACCTTC
CDR3: CASSPVMVDLYGYTF

J: TRBJ1-2
D: TRBD1
V: TRBV28
size: NA
DNA: TGTGCCAGCAGTTCGTCAGGGGGCGGCTATGGCTACACCTTC
CDR3: CASSSSGGGYGYTF

J: TRBJ1-3
D: NA
V: TRBV4-2
size: NA
DNA: TGTGCCAGCAGCCAAGTACCCAGGGGAACTGGAAACACCATATATTTT
CDR3: CASSQVPRGTGNTIYF

J: TRBJ2-1
D: TRBD2
V: TRBV5-4
size: NA
DNA: TGTGCCAGCAGCTTGAAAGGCGGGGGGGGCAATGAGCAGTTCTTC
CDR3: CASSLKGGGGNEQFF

J: TRBJ1-5
D: NA
V: TRBV2
size: few
DNA: TGTGCCAGCAGTGAGTTGTATCAGGGCTACAATCAGCCCCAGCATTTT
CDR3: CASSELYQGYNQPQHF

J: TRBJ2-1
D: NA
V: TRBV5-1
size: NA
DNA: TGCGCCAGCAGCTTGTATGGGCGGGACAATGAGCAGTTCTTC
CDR3: CASSLYGRDNEQFF

J: TRBJ1-4
D: TRBD1
V: TRBV25-1
size: NA
DNA: TGTGCCAGCAGTGAATCCAAGGACAGGGGGCTTGCTAATGAAAAACTGTTTTTT
CDR3: CASSESKDRGLANEKLFF

J: TRBJ2-1
D: NA
V: TRBV6-4
size: NA
DNA: TGTGCCAGCAGTGAAACCGGGGTGGGCAACAATGAGCAGTTCTTC
CDR3: CASSETGVGNNEQFF

J: TRBJ2-5
D: TRBD2
V: TRBV9
size: NA
DNA: TGTGCCAGCAGCGCCGGTAGGGCAAGCGGGGGAGTTCTATACTTC
CDR3: CASSAGRASGGVLYF

J: TRBJ2-5
D: NA
V: TRBV13
size: NA
DNA: TGTGCCAGCAGCTTTTTCGTGACTGGGGCTGGGGAGACCCAGTACTTC
CDR3: CASSFFVTGAGETQYF

J: TRBJ1-1
D: TRBD1
V: TRBV5-1
size: NA
DNA: TGCGCCAGCAGCTTGGGGACAGGGGGGACCGGCACTGAAGCTTTCTTT
CDR3: CASSLGTGGTGTEAFF

J: TRBJ1-6
D: NA
V: TRBV11-2
size: NA
DNA: TGTGCCAGCAGCTTAGGCCAGACCTATAATTCACCCCTCCACTTT
CDR3: CASSLGQTYNSPLHF